A single sample gave rise to the 31 T cell receptor beta chains below, sequenced in a study of neurological immune-mediated disorders. One entry per CDR3 protein results from TCRdb running MiXCR on the 5' RACE reads. The repertoire consists of 95,000 to 150,000 distinct CDR3 sequences, with roughly 3.2% occurring once and the leading ten covering 1% to 1.5%. The sample was PBMCs. The source is a woman in her twenties or thirties with multiple sclerosis.

This clonotype was seen ten or more times. This chain joins TRBV6-6 and TRBJ2-2; D gene ambiguous. The germline CDR1 and CDR2 sequences are MNHNY and SVGAGI (reference sequence). The CDR3 spans 13 residues. The germline V and J ends were trimmed by 0 bases and 7 bases, with 6 bases remaining between them. The CDR3 loop is CASSYSPVGELFF. The CDR3, as DNA: TGTGCCAGCAGTTACTCGCCAGTCGGGGAGCTGTTTTTT.

This clonotype was observed at least ten times. The V and J genes are TRBV7-2 and TRBJ2-3; TRBD2 matches at 8 bases. The ends lost 1 base at V and 5 bases at J; junction bases unmatched: 5. The CDR3 sequence is 15 residues long. Looked up from germline, CDR1 is SGHTA and CDR2 is FQGNSA. The CDR3: CASSLGEAGVDTQYF. The CDR3, as DNA: TGTGCCAGCAGCTTAGGGGAAGCGGGAGTAGATACGCAGTATTTT.

A note on this clonotype: It may be a read error: a sequence one base away is much more abundant. The gene calls are TRBV5-5 and TRBJ1-2; 7 bases match TRBD1. The CDR3 has 13 residues. The germline CDR1 and CDR2 sequences are SGHKS and YYEKEE (reference sequence). The junction had 6 bases not matched to a gene; V was cut back by 2 bases and J by 8 bases. Here the CDR3 reads CASSFKGATGYTF. The CDR3 coding sequence is TGTGCCAGCAGCTTCAAGGGGGCGACGGGCTACACCTTC.

This clonotype was found many times. This rearrangement joins TRBV12-3 or TRBV12-4 to TRBJ2-1; D is perhaps TRBD2 (5 bases). V was trimmed by 5 bases and J by 2 bases, leaving 13 bases between them. This CDR3 contains 15 residues. The chain's CDR3 is CASSISGRAYNEQFF. CDR3 DNA sequence: TGTGCCAGCAGTATAAGCGGCCGCGCCTACAATGAGCAGTTCTTC.

This chain links TRBV7-2 with TRBJ1-1; D possibly corresponds to TRBD1 (5 bases). V gave up 6 bases and J gave up 9 bases, with 11 bases separating them. This CDR3 is built from 11 residues. Germline assignment: CDR1 SGHTA and CDR2 FQGNSA. CDR3 nucleotides: TGTGCCAGCAGTCCAGGGTTTAAAGCTTTCTTT. Translated, it gives CASSPGFKAFF.

This clonotype has at least ten counts. The chain uses TRBV7-2 and TRBJ2-7, with D perhaps matching TRBD2 (6 bases). The CDR3 consists of 14 residues. V dropped 5 bases and J dropped 0 bases, with 11 bases sitting between them. Germline CDR1 SGHTA, CDR2 FQGNSA. The CDR3 loop reads CASSLPGLSYEQYF. The CDR3 region has the DNA TGTGCCAGCAGCCTCCCGGGACTCTCCTACGAGCAGTACTTC.

This clonotype was counted at least ten times. The chain uses TRBV20-1 and TRBJ1-1; D not certain. The length of the CDR3 is 11 residues. The germline V gene has CDR1 DFQATT and CDR2 SNEGSKA (reference sequence). Trimming removed 2 bases from V and 4 bases from J, with 5 bases in between. The DNA for the CDR3 is TGCAGTGCTAGACAATCCACTGAAGCTTTCTTT. Encoded protein: CSARQSTEAFF.

This clonotype was detected ten times or more. The chain has TRBV12-3 or TRBV12-4 and TRBJ2-3, with 8 bases identical to TRBD2. This CDR3 has 15 amino acids. J was trimmed by 4 bases and V by 3 bases; bases with no gene match: 6. In DNA, the CDR3 is TGTGCCAGCAGTTTCTTTGGACTAGCTGCAGATACGCAGTATTTT. It encodes CASSFFGLAADTQYF.

This clonotype turned up a few times. CDR3 region: CASSIDSNTQYF. CDR3 coding DNA: TGTGCCAGCAGCATCGACAGTAATACGCAGTATTTT. The genes are TRBV7-2 and TRBJ2-3, with D possibly being TRBD1 (5 bases). The CDR3 consists of 12 residues. Trimming cost V 5 bases and J 7 bases, with 10 bases left between them. CDR1 is SGHTA and CDR2 is FQGNSA in the germline V gene.

This clonotype has a count of ten or more. V is TRBV12-3 or TRBV12-4 and J is TRBJ1-4; 10 nucleotides line up with TRBD1. The CDR3 is 15 amino acids. After removal of 6 bases from V and 8 bases from J, the junction contained 9 bases not matched to a gene. CDR3 sequence reads: CASSRRDRGQEKLFF. The CDR3 nucleotides are TGTGCCAGCAGCCGACGGGACAGGGGACAAGAAAAACTGTTTTTT.

This clonotype was found many times. This chain connects TRBV5-1 to TRBJ1-2, with 7 bases that match TRBD1. The V gene end was trimmed by 1 base and the J gene end by 7 bases; junction bases not matched to a gene: 7. This CDR3 region has 14 residues. The germline CDR1 and CDR2 sequences are SGHRS and YFSETQ. As DNA, the CDR3 is TGCGCCAGCAGCTTGACGGCAGGGGGAGGTGGCTACACCTTC. Its translation is CASSLTAGGGGYTF.

This clonotype showed up many times. The chain employs TRBV7-2 and TRBJ2-7; 7 positions match TRBD2. CDR3 length equals 15 residues. J gave up 2 bases and V 1 base, and 5 bases lay outside the gene matches. Germline V gene lookup returns CDR1 SGHTA and CDR2 FQGNSA. The CDR3 nucleotides are TGTGCCAGCAGCTTAGAGGGCGGGAGCACCTACGAGCAGTACTTC. This sequence encodes CASSLEGGSTYEQYF.

This chain links TRBV10-3 with TRBJ2-7; D unclear. From germline, CDR1 is ENHRY and CDR2 SYGVKD. Trimming removed 2 bases from V and 7 bases from J, with 6 bases in between. This CDR3 comprises 11 residues. The CDR3 loop is CAISEGQEQYF. DNA of the CDR3: TGTGCCATCAGTGAGGGGCAAGAGCAGTACTTC.

This clonotype was picked up many times. This chain links TRBV4-3 with TRBJ2-1, with TRBD1 as a possible D gene (6 bases). V lost 0 bases, J lost 0 bases, and 12 bases lay in between. Germline CDR1 reads LGHNA; CDR2 reads YSLEER. The CDR3 extends over 17 amino acids. The CDR3: CASSQDTGQSSYNEQFF. The CDR3, as DNA: TGCGCCAGCAGCCAAGATACAGGGCAGAGCTCCTACAATGAGCAGTTCTTC.

Ten or more counts support this clonotype. The chain employs TRBV20-1 and TRBJ2-3; the D gene is possibly TRBD2 (7 bases). CDR1 DFQATT and CDR2 SNEGSKA come from the germline V gene (reference sequence). V lost 1 base and J 2 bases, leaving 19 bases between the germline ends. CDR3 length equals 17 residues. CDR3 DNA sequence: TGCAGTGCTAGAGCGAGTGGAACGGGGGGACACACAGATACGCAGTATTTT. It translates to CSARASGTGGHTDTQYF.

This clonotype was found many times. The rearrangement links TRBV9 to TRBJ2-7, with TRBD1 matching over 7 bases. V lost 0 bases and J lost 0; bases outside the gene matches: 3. The germline CDR1 and CDR2 sequences are SGDLS and YYNGEE. The CDR3 runs to 15 residues. This CDR3 reads CASSVETGASYEQYF. The CDR3 region has the DNA TGTGCCAGCAGCGTAGAAACAGGGGCCTCCTACGAGCAGTACTTC.

This clonotype showed up many times. Written as DNA, the CDR3 is TGCAGTGCTAGAGATAGTAGCGGGGGGTACTACAATGAGCAGTTCTTC. This translates into CSARDSSGGYYNEQFF. The chain combines TRBV20-1 with TRBJ2-1, with 10 bases fitting TRBD2. This CDR3 spans 16 amino acids. CDR1 DFQATT and CDR2 SNEGSKA come from the germline V gene (reference sequence). V was pared by 0 bases and J by 3 bases, with 5 bases of the junction left unmatched.

About this clonotype: A read error may produce the germline difference seen at one junction end. The chain employs TRBV14 and TRBJ2-1, with TRBD2 as a possible D gene (5 bases). The CDR3 covers 11 residues. Germline V lookup: CDR1 SGHDN, CDR2 FVKESK. The CDR3 bases are TGTGACAGCAGCCGAGGGAATGAGCAGTTCTTC. This codes for CDSSRGNEQFF.

The chain recombines TRBV19 with TRBJ2-5; D uncertain. The V end lost 7 bases, the J end lost 0 bases, and 6 bases lay between the germline ends. The CDR3 is 12 amino acids. CDR1 is LNHDA and CDR2 is SQIVND in the germline V gene (reference sequence). The CDR3 DNA reads TGTGCCAGTAATGGGGACCAAGAGACCCAGTACTTC. It yields the protein CASNGDQETQYF.

On this clonotype: A much larger clone lies one base from this, so it may be a read error. V and J are TRBV7-2 and TRBJ1-2; D may be TRBD1 (5 bases). V gave up 9 bases and J gave up 1 base, with 12 bases separating them. CDR1 SGHTA and CDR2 FQGNSA come from the germline V gene. The CDR3 spans 13 residues. DNA for the CDR3: TGTGCCAGTAACGGGACGGTTAACTATGGCTACACCTTC. Its translation: CASNGTVNYGYTF.

The sample holds many counts of this clonotype. This chain connects TRBV12-3 or TRBV12-4 to TRBJ2-3; D gene uncertain. With 1 base removed from V and 3 bases from J, the gap between germline ends came to 5 bases. This CDR3 contains 13 residues. CDR3 sequence reads: CASSLGWTDTQYF. The CDR3 DNA is TGTGCCAGCAGTTTAGGCTGGACAGATACGCAGTATTTT.

This clonotype was seen many times. V gene TRBV29-1 combines with J gene TRBJ2-5, with D uncertain. V was trimmed by 4 bases and J by 5 bases, leaving 2 bases between them. Per the germline V gene, CDR1 is SQVTM and CDR2 is ANQGSEA. The CDR3 sequence is 9 residues long. The DNA of the CDR3 is TGCAGCGTTGGGGAGACCCAGTACTTC. Amino acid sequence: CSVGETQYF.

In its sample, this clonotype was seen many times. The chain is built from TRBV19 and TRBJ1-5, with 9 positions matching TRBD1. This CDR3 has 14 residues. From germline, CDR1 is LNHDA and CDR2 SQIVND (reference sequence). V lost 8 bases to trimming and J lost 2 bases; unmatched junction nucleotides: 4. CDR3 in amino acids: CASGTGGGNQPQHF. The CDR3 nucleotides read TGTGCCAGTGGTACAGGGGGCGGCAATCAGCCCCAGCATTTT. Full variable domain (remainder filled in from reference TRBV19 and TRBJ1-5): DGGITQSPKYLFRKEGQNVTLSCEQNLNHDAMYWYRQDPGQGLRLIYYSQIVNDFQKGDIAEGYSVSREKKESFPLTVTSAQKNPTAFYLCASGTGGGNQPQHFGDGTRLSIL.

This clonotype showed up many times. The chain joins TRBV20-1 to TRBJ1-2; D is uncertain. The CDR3 is 15 amino acids. The germline V and J ends were trimmed by 0 bases and 7 bases, with 18 bases remaining between them. Germline CDR1 reads DFQATT; CDR2 reads SNEGSKA (reference sequence). Written as DNA, the CDR3 is TGCAGTGCTAGAGAGTGGACCTCGGGATTTGTTGGCTACACCTTC. This sequence encodes CSAREWTSGFVGYTF.

In this sample, this clonotype turned up many times. The chain joins TRBV5-1 to TRBJ2-5; 10 bases are shared with TRBD2. CDR3 length equals 16 residues. CDR1 and CDR2 from the germline V gene are SGHRS and YFSETQ. Trimming at V came to 0 bases and at J to 4 bases, leaving 6 bases not matched to a gene. The CDR3 here is CASSLGPSGGGETQYF. CDR3 coding DNA: TGCGCCAGCAGCTTGGGGCCTAGCGGGGGAGGAGAGACCCAGTACTTC. Supplemented by reference TRBV5-1 and TRBJ2-5, the full variable domain reads KAGVTQTPRYLIKTRGQQVTLSCSPISGHRSVSWYQQTPGQGLQFLFEYFSETQRNKGNFPGRFSGRQFSNSRSEMNVSTLELGDSALYLCASSLGPSGGGETQYFGPGTRLLVL.

This clonotype was detected many times. The chain links TRBV7-2 to TRBJ2-5; no reliable D call. The CDR3 extends over 16 amino acids. Germline V lookup: CDR1 SGHTA, CDR2 FQGNSA. V was cut by 0 bases and J by 2 bases, with 13 bases left in between. For the CDR3, the DNA is TGTGCCAGCAGCTTAGCGCTTTATAGGAGTCAAGAGACCCAGTACTTC. Its translation is CASSLALYRSQETQYF.

The chain combines TRBV6-1 with TRBJ1-2; 8 positions agree with TRBD1. This CDR3 is built from 15 residues. Losses at the gene ends were 1 base for V and 4 bases for J; bases not matched to a gene: 5. The germline CDR1 and CDR2 sequences are MNHNS and SASEGT. Here the CDR3 DNA reads TGTGCCAGCAGTGAAGGACAGGGGTTCATCTATGGCTACACCTTC. Amino acids: CASSEGQGFIYGYTF.

There are many counts of this clonotype. This chain connects TRBV29-1 to TRBJ1-1; D not resolved. This CDR3 has 11 residues. CDR1 and CDR2 (germline): SQVTM, ANQGSEA. V was trimmed by 3 bases and J by 4 bases, leaving 6 bases between them. CDR3 sequence (DNA): TGCAGCGTTGATGGCTTCACTGAAGCTTTCTTT. Protein: CSVDGFTEAFF.

This clonotype was seen many times. The J gene is TRBJ2-3, the V gene TRBV5-1; the D gene is possibly TRBD1 (6 bases). Deletions cut 3 bases from V and 2 bases from J, with 13 bases between. Germline V CDR1 and CDR2: SGHRS, YFSETQ. The CDR3 totals 15 residues. The CDR3, as DNA: TGCGCCAGCAGCTCACGAGGGGGAGTCACAGATACGCAGTATTTT. Protein sequence: CASSSRGGVTDTQYF. Full variable domain (remainder filled in from reference TRBV5-1 and TRBJ2-3): KAGVTQTPRYLIKTRGQQVTLSCSPISGHRSVSWYQQTPGQGLQFLFEYFSETQRNKGNFPGRFSGRQFSNSRSEMNVSTLELGDSALYLCASSSRGGVTDTQYFGPGTRLTVL.

This clonotype was seen at least ten times. The chain uses TRBV5-1 and TRBJ2-4, with TRBD1 as a possible D gene (5 bases). CDR1 and CDR2 from the germline V gene are SGHRS and YFSETQ. V was shortened by 0 bases and J by 0 bases, with 10 bases between the two germline ends. This CDR3 spans 16 amino acids. CDR3 sequence: CASSLGGWAAKNIQYF. The CDR3 DNA reads TGCGCCAGCAGCTTGGGGGGCTGGGCAGCCAAAAACATTCAGTACTTC. Full variable domain (outside the CDR3, taken from reference TRBV5-1 and TRBJ2-4): KAGVTQTPRYLIKTRGQQVTLSCSPISGHRSVSWYQQTPGQGLQFLFEYFSETQRNKGNFPGRFSGRQFSNSRSEMNVSTLELGDSALYLCASSLGGWAAKNIQYFGAGTRLSVL.

The chain couples TRBV4-2 to TRBJ1-6; possibly TRBD1 for D (6 bases). Germline CDR1 LGHNA, CDR2 YNFKEQ. This CDR3 region has 20 residues. V lost 3 bases and J 0 bases, leaving 21 bases between the germline ends. The CDR3 nucleotides read TGTGCCAGCAGCCAGAAGCCGGGACATGGGGAGATCTCCTATAATTCACCCCTCCACTTT. It translates to CASSQKPGHGEISYNSPLHF.